This T cell receptor (beta chain) is from a study of control samples from healthy donors and cancer patients (dated by TCRdb to about 2020). The germline V gene (reference sequence) specifies MNHNY as CDR1 and SVGAGI as CDR2. Reading from cysteine to phenylalanine, the CDR3 counts 14 amino acids. Only the CDR3 region is kept as DNA, spanning 42 bases read in frame from base 1. Library preparation used the immunoSEQ multiplex PCR assay. TCRdb retrieved this table from immuneACCESS and kept in-frame rearrangements only. Not all clones are present; in checked studies, unresolved V genes account for under half, and no reason is known for the remainder. Counted in this sample were around 230,000 clones; just under 95% of them appeared once. About 1.4% of the sample comes from the top ten. Note on this clone: The antigen it recognizes is unknown. Mismatch with germline at one junction end may stem from a read error.

Sequencing was done on a sample of blood. This receptor was obtained from a man aged 45-65 years in good health. The chain was built from TRBV6-6 and TRBJ1-2; the D gene cannot be named for sure. The CDR3 loop reads CVSSYSTPRPGYTF. The DNA is as follows: TGTGTCAGCAGTTACTCGACGCCTCGGCCTGGCTACACCTTC.